This passage covers 16 T cell receptor beta chains from one sample sequenced in a study of T cell clusters in autoimmune cytopenias. TRB rearrangements were amplified by touch-down multiplex PCR with mixed TRB-A/B primers. TCRdb re-analyzed the multiplex PCR reads; it lists each CDR3 protein once, without DNA. The sample holds about 2,000 distinct CDR3 sequences. Approximately 40,000 genome equivalents of blood DNA were amplified for TRB. The sample was also reused in another study, on T cell repertoires in aging, cancer and after chemotherapy.

The source material was peripheral blood. These receptors were collected from a human donor in good health.

Frequency places this clonotype as medium-sized. V gene TRBV13 combines with J gene TRBJ1-3. The CDR3 has 14 amino acids. Germline V CDR1 and CDR2: PRHDT, FYEKMQ (reference sequence). The CDR3 is CASSFGASGNTIYF.

The CDR3 here is CASSQGVGTRYGYTF. The rearrangement links TRBV5-4 to TRBJ1-2. CDR1 SGHNT and CDR2 YYREEE come from the germline V gene (reference sequence). The CDR3 contains 15 residues.

This clonotype shows up as large by frequency. The genes are TRBV19 and TRBJ1-2. The CDR3 extends over 15 amino acids. The germline V gene has CDR1 LNHDA and CDR2 SQIVND (reference sequence). The chain's CDR3 is CASSPGTRANYGYTF.

The chain uses TRBV29-1 and TRBJ2-7; no DNA is available, so the TRBD2 call from TCRdb remains unchecked. CDR3 length: 14 residues. The germline V gene encodes CDR1 SQVTM and CDR2 ANQGSEA. The CDR3 region is CSVEGGLAGDEQYF.

By frequency, this clonotype registers medium-sized. The V call is TRBV30, the J call TRBJ1-2; TCRdb lists TRBD1, though no DNA is available to test this call. The CDR3 consists of 13 residues. The germline gives CDR1 GTSNPN, CDR2 SVGIG (reference sequence). The CDR3 spells CAWSLQGDYGYTF.

This clonotype is deemed medium-sized by its frequency. The chain is built from TRBV12-3 or TRBV12-4 and TRBJ1-4; TCRdb selects TRBD1, and the lack of DNA leaves this call unchecked. The CDR3 contains 15 residues. Here the CDR3 reads CASSLRQGANEKLFF.

The genes are TRBV5-1 and TRBJ1-1; checking the TCRdb D call of TRBD1 is not possible without DNA. The CDR3 length is 13 residues. CDR1 is SGHRS, CDR2 YFSETQ, per germline. CDR3 sequence: CASSSDRGTEAFF. Together with reference TRBV5-1 and TRBJ1-1, the CDR3 gives the full variable domain: KAGVTQTPRYLIKTRGQQVTLSCSPISGHRSVSWYQQTPGQGLQFLFEYFSETQRNKGNFPGRFSGRQFSNSRSEMNVSTLELGDSALYLCASSSDRGTEAFFGQGTRLTVV.

This clonotype shows up as medium-sized by frequency. The chain recombines TRBV5-1 with TRBJ1-2; TCRdb's assignment of TRBD1 cannot be checked, as there is no DNA. The CDR3 totals 14 residues. Germline V gene data show CDR1 as SGHRS and CDR2 as YFSETQ. The CDR3 spells CASVRGTGSYGYTF.

This clonotype is called medium-sized (0.01 to 0.1%) based on its frequency. This chain uses TRBV6-4 with TRBJ2-3; there is no DNA to check the TCRdb D call of TRBD2. CDR1 is MRHNA, CDR2 SNTAGT, per germline. The length of the CDR3 is 16 residues. The CDR3 region is CASSDSAGGHTDTQYF.

V and J are TRBV20-1 and TRBJ1-2. The germline V gene has CDR1 DFQATT and CDR2 SNEGSKA (reference sequence). The CDR3 is 14 residues long. CDR3 region: CSAFLPYQGFGYTF.

This clonotype is labeled medium-sized based on frequency. The rearrangement joins TRBV4-2 to TRBJ2-7; as DNA is missing, the TRBD2 call by TCRdb cannot be tested. Looked up from germline, CDR1 is LGHNA and CDR2 is YNFKEQ. The CDR3 loop spans 14 amino acids. The CDR3 loop reads CASSLTGPPGEQYF.

This clonotype registers large by frequency. The chain recombines TRBV6-5 with TRBJ1-6. This CDR3 region has 14 residues. Germline CDR1 and CDR2: MNHEY and SVGAGI. CDR3 in amino acids: CASREGGLNSPLHF.

This clonotype ranks as medium-sized (0.01 to 0.1%) in terms of frequency. V and J are TRBV27 and TRBJ2-3; TCRdb's D gene call, TRBD1, goes unchecked for lack of DNA. The germline V gene has CDR1 MNHEY and CDR2 SMNVEV (reference sequence). The CDR3 has 15 residues. CDR3 in amino acids: CASSLGAGLTDTQYF.

V is TRBV12-3 or TRBV12-4 and J is TRBJ2-7; the D call from TCRdb, TRBD1, cannot be confirmed without DNA. CDR3 length: 17 residues. CDR3: CASSYDQYRAPPYEQYF.

This clonotype is called medium-sized based on its frequency. The chain recombines TRBV27 with TRBJ1-4. The CDR3 runs 14 residues. Looked up from germline, CDR1 is MNHEY and CDR2 is SMNVEV (reference sequence). This CDR3 is CASSFSRGGEKLFF.

This clonotype is labeled medium-sized based on frequency. This chain connects TRBV6-5 to TRBJ1-1. Germline V gene lookup returns CDR1 MNHEY and CDR2 SVGAGI. The CDR3 has 15 amino acids. This CDR3 reads CASSYSGRLNTEAFF.